The 4 T cell receptor beta chains presented below share a single source sample, sequenced in a study of post-analysis software for immune sequencing data. Notes on the study in general: When patients were compared with controls, a handful of TRBV segments were more frequent, TRBV5-6, TRBV5-1 and TRBV20-1 among them.

Unique molecular identifiers were built into the TCR beta cDNA libraries. Via MiXCR, TCRdb re-called the PCR reads, giving one row per CDR3 protein. The data show some 690,000 distinct CDR3 sequences, more than 50% seen once. These receptors lack a known antigen. The sample comprised blood. The receptors shown here come from a girl between 2 and 10 years old with multiple sclerosis.

V usage is TRBV18 and J usage is TRBJ2-4; TRBD2 agrees at 8 bases. Per the germline V gene, CDR1 is KGHSH and CDR2 is LQKENI. The CDR3 runs 15 residues. V dropped 5 bases and J dropped 4; count of bases not matched to a gene: 7. Here the CDR3 reads CASSASSSGKNIQYF. Here the CDR3 DNA reads TGTGCCAGCTCAGCCTCCTCTAGCGGGAAAAACATTCAGTACTTC.

Regarding this clonotype: This may be a read error, as it is one base from a much larger clone. The chain is built from TRBV4-1 and TRBJ2-6; D might be TRBD1 (6 bases). Germline lookup yields CDR1 MGHRA and CDR2 YSYEKL. The CDR3 is made up of 16 amino acids. The CDR3 DNA is TGCGCCGGCAGCCACTCCACAGGGTCCGGGGCCAACGTCCTGACTTTC. It translates to CAGSHSTGSGANVLTF.

The chain employs TRBV20-1 and TRBJ2-7, with D uncertain. Germline loops: CDR1 DFQATT, CDR2 SNEGSKA (reference sequence). The V and J ends lost 0 bases and 4 bases respectively, with 7 bases between them. This CDR3 contains 12 residues. CDR3 coding DNA: TGCAGTGCTAGAGATGAGCTGTACGAGCAGTACTTC. It translates to CSARDELYEQYF.

The J gene is TRBJ2-3, the V gene TRBV29-1, with D possibly called TRBD1 or TRBD2 (5 bases each). Germline CDR1 is SQVTM and CDR2 is ANQGSEA. The CDR3 loop spans 16 amino acids. V was clipped by 4 bases and J by 1 base, with 18 bases between them. CDR3 residues: CSVGRGAAAGTDTQYF. The CDR3 region has the DNA TGCAGCGTTGGTCGGGGCGCCGCCGCCGGCACAGATACGCAGTATTTT.